This is a list of T cell receptor beta chains from one sample in a study of blood T cells in healthy people across ages. TCRdb re-called the 5' RACE reads through MiXCR, storing one row per CDR3 protein. The sample gives about 780,000 distinct CDR3 sequences, roughly 46% of which show up once; 18% is in the top ten. Sequencing input: blood. These TCRs come from a man older than 75 in good health. The CDR3 runs from the conserved cysteine through the conserved F or W. Fields, in order: V gene, clone size, CDR3 protein. Clone sizes are given selectively: once, few, many, or a class where the clone is expanded.

>TRBV5-1|NA
CASSLGRTGGADTQYF
>TRBV7-2|NA
CASSAGVGAGGYGYTF
>TRBV7-2|NA
CASSPLPGLANNEQFF
>TRBV6-6|NA
CAGSQGTRKGAQYF
>TRBV20-1|NA
CSAPQPGQRTYTF
>TRBV28|few
CASRPSEGMNTEAFF
>TRBV7-9|few
CASSRGGLAGSSYEQYF
>TRBV20-1|NA
CCASGLAGGTSTDTQYF
>TRBV29-1|once
CSVDGEYQETQYF
>TRBV12-3/TRBV12-4|NA
CASSPVVLENEQFF
>TRBV7-2|NA
CASSLSSGSFYEQYF
>TRBV20-1|NA
CSASSQGVNYNSPLHF
>TRBV6-6|NA
CASSDLMYRRTDTQYF
>TRBV12-3/TRBV12-4|few
CASREDRVNYEQYF
>TRBV29-1|few
CSVEDLSSGSYNEQFF
>TRBV29-1|NA
CSVDAGGAYNEQYF
>TRBV5-1|NA
CASLGAPEDSNYGYTF
>TRBV7-8|NA
CASAWTSYEQYF
>TRBV5-1|NA
CASSLVTRDYNEQFF
>TRBV6-5|few
CASSGVWGYEQYF
>TRBV6-2/TRBV6-3|NA
CASINDRSSGNTIYF
>TRBV7-2|few
CASRTPGASNSPLHF
>TRBV14|few
CASSQEPAGAYNEQFF
>TRBV5-5|few
CASSLLAGSAGELFF
>TRBV6-1|NA
CASRIWLGWRSSAVQSSYEQYF
>TRBV10-3|few
CAISYRGWDEQFF